The clone carrying this T cell receptor beta chain was seen many times. This sample is drawn from a study of neurological immune-mediated disorders. Using its own MiXCR run on the 5' RACE reads, TCRdb lists one record per CDR3 protein. The profile shows tens of thousands of distinct CDR3 sequences, around 4.7% of them singletons. This CDR3 is built from 12 residues. V gave up 6 bases and J gave up 7 bases, with 9 bases separating them. Time point defined: longitudinal time-point 3. The receptor was isolated from a woman aged 60 to 75 with multiple sclerosis. The sequenced sample was PBMCs. The chain combines TRBV12-3 or TRBV12-4 with TRBJ1-4; D gene ambiguous. This chain's CDR3 is CASSPDGEKLFF. In nucleotides, the CDR3 is TGTGCCAGCAGCCCAGATGGTGAAAAACTGTTTTTT.